Below, 16 T cell receptor beta chains from the same sample are listed, as sequenced in a study of blood T cells in healthy people across ages. With a J-beta primer mix and a sample-barcoded 5' primer, a second PCR ran 7 to 11 cycles. TCRdb called the 5' RACE reads again in MiXCR, with one record for every CDR3 protein. The profile covers 750,000 to 950,000 distinct CDR3 sequences, with 40% to 65% appearing a single time and under 50% taken by the ten largest. The sequenced material came from blood. The source of these receptors is a man older than 75 in good health.

Turning to this clonotype: The junction and the germline gene differ at one end; a read error may be behind it. The rearrangement links TRBV29-1 to TRBJ2-5; the match to TRBD2 covers 10 bases. The CDR3 is 13 amino acids. Germline V gives CDR1 SQVTM, CDR2 ANQGSEA. The CDR3: CSGEAGGGETQYF. The CDR3 nucleotides read TGCAGCGGTGAAGCGGGAGGGGGGGAGACCCAGTACTTC.

V and J are TRBV6-2 or TRBV6-3 and TRBJ2-4; tentatively, D is TRBD2 (5 bases). CDR1 MNHEY and CDR2 SVGEGT come from the germline V gene. The CDR3 spans 18 residues. Trimming took 4 bases from V and 9 from J, leaving 28 bases between them. CDR3 nucleotides: TGTGCCAGCAGTTGCTCGATCCGGGATCTGACCTACTCTGTCATTCAGTACTTC. Translating gives CASSCSIRDLTYSVIQYF.

The chain recombines TRBV29-1 with TRBJ1-1, with D perhaps matching TRBD1 (5 bases). Trimming shortened V by 5 bases and J by 0 bases, and 10 bases separated the two germline ends. The CDR3 consists of 13 residues. Germline V gene sequence: CDR1 SQVTM, CDR2 ANQGSEA. The CDR3 here is CSVTWGLNTEAFF. The CDR3 DNA reads TGCAGCGTTACTTGGGGGTTGAACACTGAAGCTTTCTTT. Full variable domain (outside the CDR3, taken from reference TRBV29-1 and TRBJ1-1): SAVISQKPSRDICQRGTSLTIQCQVDSQVTMMFWYRQQPGQSLTLIATANQGSEATYESGFVIDKFPISRPNLTFSTLTVSNMSPEDSSIYLCSVTWGLNTEAFFGQGTRLTVV.

V usage is TRBV3-1 and J usage is TRBJ2-7, with a weak D call TRBD2 (6 bases). Per germline, CDR1 LGHDT and CDR2 YNNKEL (reference sequence). This CDR3 spans 15 amino acids. V lost 2 bases, J lost 0 bases, and 11 bases lay in between. The CDR3 here is CASSQKGLLSYEQYF. Here the CDR3 DNA reads TGTGCCAGCAGCCAAAAGGGACTTCTCTCCTACGAGCAGTACTTC.

The chain is built from TRBV7-8 and TRBJ2-3, with 8 bases lining up with TRBD2. Per germline, CDR1 SGHVS and CDR2 FQNEAQ. The CDR3 runs 15 residues. Unmatched junction bases numbered 16, after V lost 3 bases and J lost 14 bases. This CDR3 is CASSLLTSEHRYAYF. The CDR3 DNA is TGTGCCAGCAGCTTGCTGACTAGCGAGCACAGATACGCGTATTTT.

This clonotype came up a few times. The chain uses TRBV2 and TRBJ1-2, with D perhaps matching TRBD1 (5 bases). Per germline, CDR1 SNHLY and CDR2 FYNNEI. There are 16 residues in the CDR3. The V end was cut by 6 bases, the J end by 0 bases, with 17 bases between. The CDR3 reads CASSGTAALANYGYTF. As DNA, the CDR3 is TGTGCCAGCAGCGGGACCGCTGCACTAGCTAACTATGGCTACACCTTC.

This clonotype has a handful of counts. The rearrangement uses TRBV6-1 and TRBJ2-7; TRBD2 matches 9 bases. J lost 4 bases, V lost 8 bases, and 12 bases had no gene match. Germline CDR1 and CDR2: MNHNS and SASEGT. The CDR3 is 15 residues long. CDR3 nucleotide sequence: TGTGCCAGCGGCCCTCTATCTAGCGGGGTTTACGAGCAGTACTTC. Its translation: CASGPLSSGVYEQYF.

The chain joins TRBV7-8 to TRBJ2-7; TRBD2 agrees at 8 bases. J was trimmed by 5 bases and V by 5 bases; bases with no gene match: 11. This CDR3 spans 15 amino acids. Germline V gene lookup returns CDR1 SGHVS and CDR2 FQNEAQ. In DNA, the CDR3 is TGTGCCAGCAGCACCACTAGCGGAGCTAGCGACGAGCAGTACTTC. Translated, it gives CASSTTSGASDEQYF.

V and J are TRBV7-9 and TRBJ1-2; TRBD1 matches at 8 bases. Germline loops: CDR1 SEHNR, CDR2 FQNEAQ (reference sequence). The CDR3 is made up of 18 amino acids. J was trimmed by 4 bases and V by 5 bases; bases with no gene match: 18. CDR3 DNA: TGTGCCAGCAGCGCCCGCCCAGGGGGCGCCGGGAACATCTATGGCTACACCTTC. As protein: CASSARPGGAGNIYGYTF.

V usage is TRBV7-2 and J usage is TRBJ2-5; tentative D call: TRBD2 (5 bases). Germline CDR1 reads SGHTA; CDR2 reads FQGNSA. This CDR3 spans 16 amino acids. V was clipped by 2 bases and J by 5 bases, with 18 bases between them. This CDR3 reads CASSLPPTTKWETQYF. DNA of the CDR3: TGTGCCAGCAGCTTACCCCCGACTACGAAGTGGGAGACCCAGTACTTC. Using reference TRBV7-2 and TRBJ2-5 for the parts outside the CDR3, the full variable domain is GAGVSQSPSNKVTEKGKDVELRCDPISGHTALYWYRQSLGQGLEFLIYFQGNSAPDKSGLPSDRFSAERTGGSVSTLTIQRTQQEDSAVYLCASSLPPTTKWETQYFGPGTRLLVL.

The V gene is TRBV25-1, the J gene TRBJ2-7; D remains ambiguous. The CDR3 length is 14 residues. V lost 4 bases to trimming and J lost 2 bases, with 12 bases between them. Germline CDR1 is MGHDK and CDR2 is SYGVNS. The CDR3 reads CASSAYSLTYEQYF. The CDR3 DNA sequence: TGTGCCAGCAGTGCATACAGCCTTACCTACGAGCAGTACTTC.

This clonotype was counted between two and nine times. The V and J genes are TRBV9 and TRBJ2-1; the D gene is possibly TRBD2 (6 bases). V was trimmed by 3 bases and J by 0 bases, leaving 13 bases between them. CDR1 is SGDLS, CDR2 YYNGEE, per germline. The CDR3 has 16 amino acids. CDR3 in DNA: TGTGCCAGCAGCGCAGGGACTCTTAGCTCCTACAATGAGCAGTTCTTC. This sequence encodes CASSAGTLSSYNEQFF.

This sequence joins TRBV7-9 and TRBJ1-2, with D possibly TRBD1 on 6 matching bases. The CDR3 spans 15 residues. V was cut by 8 bases and J by 0 bases, with 16 bases left in between. Germline-derived CDR1 and CDR2 are SEHNR and FQNEAQ (reference sequence). The CDR3 reads CASAKGDLANYGYTF. CDR3 nucleotide sequence: TGTGCCAGCGCAAAGGGGGACCTAGCTAACTATGGCTACACCTTC.

The table lists this clonotype with a few counts. This rearrangement joins TRBV6-5 to TRBJ2-7; D call uncertain. V lost 8 bases and J 3 bases, leaving 11 bases between the germline ends. Germline V CDR1 and CDR2: MNHEY, SVGAGI. The CDR3 runs 12 residues. The CDR3 loop reads CASRSAVYEQYF. CDR3 nucleotides: TGTGCCAGCCGGAGCGCGGTCTACGAGCAGTACTTC.

V gene TRBV20-1 combines with J gene TRBJ1-6, with D perhaps matching TRBD1 (5 bases). The CDR3 consists of 18 residues. V was cut by 3 bases and J by 0 bases, with 18 bases left in between. Germline V gene lookup returns CDR1 DFQATT and CDR2 SNEGSKA (reference sequence). CDR3 sequence (DNA): TGCAGTGCTAGGGGCGGGGCAGGGACGAGCTCCTATAATTCACCCCTCCACTTT. Encoded protein: CSARGGAGTSSYNSPLHF.

The rearrangement joins TRBV10-3 to TRBJ2-5, with a possible D match to TRBD1 (6 bases). Germline assignment: CDR1 ENHRY and CDR2 SYGVKD. CDR3 length: 18 residues. V was shortened by 5 bases and J by 1 base, with 23 bases between the two germline ends. CDR3 nucleotides: TGTGCCATCAGTCAGCTGCGGGTAGGGGGAGAAACCCAAGAGACCCAGTACTTC. Amino acids: CAISQLRVGGETQETQYF.